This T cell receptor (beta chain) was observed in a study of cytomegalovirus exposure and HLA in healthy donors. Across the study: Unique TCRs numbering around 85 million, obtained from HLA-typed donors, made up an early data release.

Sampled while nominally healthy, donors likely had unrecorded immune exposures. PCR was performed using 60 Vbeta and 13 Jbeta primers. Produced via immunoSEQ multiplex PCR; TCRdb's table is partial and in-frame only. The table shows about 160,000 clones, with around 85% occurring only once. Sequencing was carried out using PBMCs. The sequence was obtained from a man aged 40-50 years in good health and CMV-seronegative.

The CDR3 loop is CAISGQGAFEFF. The CDR3, as DNA: TGTGCCATCAGTGGGCAGGGGGCTTTCGAGTTCTTC. The rearrangement links TRBV10-3 to TRBJ2-1; 8 bases fit TRBD1. This CDR3 spans 12 amino acids. Germline CDR1 ENHRY, CDR2 SYGVKD. Trimming removed 4 bases from V and 14 bases from J; junction bases left unmatched: 7.